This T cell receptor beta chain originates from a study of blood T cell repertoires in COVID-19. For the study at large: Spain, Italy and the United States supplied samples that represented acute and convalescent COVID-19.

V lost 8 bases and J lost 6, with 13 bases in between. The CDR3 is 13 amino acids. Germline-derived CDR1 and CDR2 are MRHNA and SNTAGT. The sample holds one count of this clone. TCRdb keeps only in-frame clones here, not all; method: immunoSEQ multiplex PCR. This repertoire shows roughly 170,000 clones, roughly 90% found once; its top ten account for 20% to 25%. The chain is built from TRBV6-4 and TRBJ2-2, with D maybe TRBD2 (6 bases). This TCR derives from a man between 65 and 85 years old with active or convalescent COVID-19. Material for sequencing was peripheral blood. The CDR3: CASRGTAAGELFF. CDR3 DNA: TGTGCCAGCCGGGGGACTGCGGCCGGGGAGCTGTTTTTT.